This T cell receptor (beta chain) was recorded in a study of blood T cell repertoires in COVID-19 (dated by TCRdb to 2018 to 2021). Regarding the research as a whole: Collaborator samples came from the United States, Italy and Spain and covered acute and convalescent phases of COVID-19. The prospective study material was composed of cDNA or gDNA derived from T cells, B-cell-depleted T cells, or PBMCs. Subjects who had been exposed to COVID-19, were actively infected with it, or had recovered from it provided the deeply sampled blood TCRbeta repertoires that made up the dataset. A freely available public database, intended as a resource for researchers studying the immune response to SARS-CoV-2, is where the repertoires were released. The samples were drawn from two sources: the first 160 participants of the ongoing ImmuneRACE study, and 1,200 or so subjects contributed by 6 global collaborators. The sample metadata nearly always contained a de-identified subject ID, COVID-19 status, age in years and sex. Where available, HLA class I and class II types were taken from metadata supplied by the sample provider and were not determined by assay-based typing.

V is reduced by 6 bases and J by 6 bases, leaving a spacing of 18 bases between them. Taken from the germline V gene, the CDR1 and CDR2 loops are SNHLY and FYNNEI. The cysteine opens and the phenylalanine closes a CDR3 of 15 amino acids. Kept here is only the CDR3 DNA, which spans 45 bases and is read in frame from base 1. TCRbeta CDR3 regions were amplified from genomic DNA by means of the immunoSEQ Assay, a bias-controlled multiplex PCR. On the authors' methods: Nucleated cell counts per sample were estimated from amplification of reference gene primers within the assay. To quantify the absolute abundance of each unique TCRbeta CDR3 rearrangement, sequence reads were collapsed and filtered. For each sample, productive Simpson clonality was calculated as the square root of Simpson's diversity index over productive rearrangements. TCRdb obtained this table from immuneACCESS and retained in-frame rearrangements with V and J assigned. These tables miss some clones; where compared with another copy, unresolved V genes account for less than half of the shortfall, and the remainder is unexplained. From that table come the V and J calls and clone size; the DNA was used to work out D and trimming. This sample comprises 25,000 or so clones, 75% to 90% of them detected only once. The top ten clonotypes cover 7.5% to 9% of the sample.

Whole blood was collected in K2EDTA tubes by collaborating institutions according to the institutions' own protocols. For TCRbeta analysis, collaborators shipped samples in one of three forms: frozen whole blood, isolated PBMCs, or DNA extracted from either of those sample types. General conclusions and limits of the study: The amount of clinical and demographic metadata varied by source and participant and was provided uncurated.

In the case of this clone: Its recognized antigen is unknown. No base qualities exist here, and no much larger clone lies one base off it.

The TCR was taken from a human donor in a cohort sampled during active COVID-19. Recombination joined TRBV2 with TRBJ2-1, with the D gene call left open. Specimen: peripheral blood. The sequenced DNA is TGTGCCAGCAGCGAACCACGACTTGGATCCAATGAGCAGTTCTTC. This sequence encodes CASSEPRLGSNEQFF.